This TCR beta chain was profiled in a study of cytomegalovirus exposure and HLA in healthy donors. Study results and limitations: As was reported, the HLA-A and HLA-B alleles of most subjects were accurately predicted from TCR beta sequences.

The CDR3 has 16 residues. Trimming at V came to 1 base and at J to 4 bases, leaving 9 bases not matched to a gene. In germline, CDR1 is LGHNA, CDR2 YSLEER. The PCR was carried out with 60 Vbeta primers and 13 Jbeta primers. Sequencing was performed with immunoSEQ multiplex PCR; in TCRdb, only in-frame clones are kept and a portion is missing. The table lists some 130,000 clones, around 73% of them singletons. To note about this clone: Its specificity is unknown.

Material for sequencing was PBMCs. This TCR derives from a female donor in good health and CMV-seronegative. The chain combines TRBV4-3 with TRBJ2-7; 8 bases are shared with TRBD1. CDR3 DNA: TGCGCCAGCAGCCAAGTTGTGCGACAGGGGATTTACGAGCAGTACTTC. Translation: CASSQVVRQGIYEQYF.